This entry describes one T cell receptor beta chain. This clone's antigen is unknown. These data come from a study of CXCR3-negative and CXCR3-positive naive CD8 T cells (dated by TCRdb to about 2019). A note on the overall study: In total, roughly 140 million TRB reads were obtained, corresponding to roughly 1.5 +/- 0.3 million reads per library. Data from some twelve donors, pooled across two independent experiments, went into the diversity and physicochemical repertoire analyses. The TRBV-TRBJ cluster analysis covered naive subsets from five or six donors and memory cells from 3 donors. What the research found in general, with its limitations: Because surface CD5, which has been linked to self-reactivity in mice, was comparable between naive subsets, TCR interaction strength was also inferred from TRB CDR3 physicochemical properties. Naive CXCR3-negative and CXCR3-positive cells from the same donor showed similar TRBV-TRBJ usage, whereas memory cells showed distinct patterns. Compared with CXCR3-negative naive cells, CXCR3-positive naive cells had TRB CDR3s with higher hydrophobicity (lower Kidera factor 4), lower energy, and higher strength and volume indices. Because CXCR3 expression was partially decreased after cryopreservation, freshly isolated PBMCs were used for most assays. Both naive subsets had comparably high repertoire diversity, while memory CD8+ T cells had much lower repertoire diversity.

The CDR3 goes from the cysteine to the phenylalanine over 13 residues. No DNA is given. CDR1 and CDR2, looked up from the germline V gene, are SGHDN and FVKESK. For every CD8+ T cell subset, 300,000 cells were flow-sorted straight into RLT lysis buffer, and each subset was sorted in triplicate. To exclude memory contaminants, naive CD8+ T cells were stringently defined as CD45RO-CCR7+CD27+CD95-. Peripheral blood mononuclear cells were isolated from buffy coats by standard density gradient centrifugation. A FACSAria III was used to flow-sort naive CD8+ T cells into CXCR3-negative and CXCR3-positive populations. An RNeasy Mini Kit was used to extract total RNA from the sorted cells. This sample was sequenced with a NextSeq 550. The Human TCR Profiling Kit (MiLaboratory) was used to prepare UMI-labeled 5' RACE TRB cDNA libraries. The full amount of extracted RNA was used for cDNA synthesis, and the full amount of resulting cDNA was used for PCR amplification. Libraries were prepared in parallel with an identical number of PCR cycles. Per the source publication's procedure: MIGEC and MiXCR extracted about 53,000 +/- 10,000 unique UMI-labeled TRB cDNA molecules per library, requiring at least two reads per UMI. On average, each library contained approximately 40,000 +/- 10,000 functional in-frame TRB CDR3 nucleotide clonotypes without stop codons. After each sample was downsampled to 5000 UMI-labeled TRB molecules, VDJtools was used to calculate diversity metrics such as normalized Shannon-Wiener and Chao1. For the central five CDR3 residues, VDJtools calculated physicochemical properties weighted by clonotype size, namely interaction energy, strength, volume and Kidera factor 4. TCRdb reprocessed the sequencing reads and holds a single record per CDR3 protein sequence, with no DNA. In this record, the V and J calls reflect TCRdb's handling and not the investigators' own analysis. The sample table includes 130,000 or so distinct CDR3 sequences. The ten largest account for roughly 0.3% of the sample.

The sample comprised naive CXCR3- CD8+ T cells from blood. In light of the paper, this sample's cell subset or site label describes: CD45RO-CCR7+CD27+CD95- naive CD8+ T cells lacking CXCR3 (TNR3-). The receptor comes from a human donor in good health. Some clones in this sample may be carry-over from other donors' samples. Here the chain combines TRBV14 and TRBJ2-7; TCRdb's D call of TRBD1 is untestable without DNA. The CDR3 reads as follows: CASSQGGGNEQYF.